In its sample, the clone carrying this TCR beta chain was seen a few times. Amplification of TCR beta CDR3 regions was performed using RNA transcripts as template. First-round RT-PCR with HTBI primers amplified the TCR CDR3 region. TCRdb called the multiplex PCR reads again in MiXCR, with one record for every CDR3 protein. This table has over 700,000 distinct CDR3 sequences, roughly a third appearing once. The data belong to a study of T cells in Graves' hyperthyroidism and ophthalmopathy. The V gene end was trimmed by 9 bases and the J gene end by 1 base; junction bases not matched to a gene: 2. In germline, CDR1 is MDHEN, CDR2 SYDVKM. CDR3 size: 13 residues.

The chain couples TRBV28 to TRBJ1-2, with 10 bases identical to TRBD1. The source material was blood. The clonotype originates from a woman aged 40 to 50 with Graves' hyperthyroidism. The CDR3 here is CASGTGDNYGYTF. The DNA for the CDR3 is TGTGCCAGTGGGACAGGGGATAACTATGGCTACACCTTC.